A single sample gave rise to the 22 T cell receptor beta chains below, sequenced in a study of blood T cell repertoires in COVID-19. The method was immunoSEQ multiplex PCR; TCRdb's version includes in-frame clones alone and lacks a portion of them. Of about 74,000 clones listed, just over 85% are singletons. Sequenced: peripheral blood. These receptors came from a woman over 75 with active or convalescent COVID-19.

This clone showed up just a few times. Written as DNA, the CDR3 is TGTGCCAGCAGCTGGCTAGGGGTGTTCACAGATACGCAGTATTTT. Its protein product is CASSWLGVFTDTQYF. The rearrangement links TRBV6-4 to TRBJ2-3, with D perhaps TRBD1 (5 bases). CDR3 length: 15 residues. V gave up 6 bases and J gave up 2 bases, with 15 bases separating them. Germline assignment: CDR1 MRHNA and CDR2 SNTAGT.

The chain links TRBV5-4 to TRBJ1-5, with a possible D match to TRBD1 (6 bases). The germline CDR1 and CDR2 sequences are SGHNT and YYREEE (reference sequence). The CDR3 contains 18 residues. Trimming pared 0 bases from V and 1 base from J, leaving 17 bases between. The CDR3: CASSLVGGSGMSNQPQHF. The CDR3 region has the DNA TGTGCCAGCAGCTTGGTTGGGGGCTCGGGGATGAGCAATCAGCCCCAGCATTTT. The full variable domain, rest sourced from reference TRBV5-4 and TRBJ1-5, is ETGVTQSPTHLIKTRGQQVTLRCSSQSGHNTVSWYQQALGQGPQFIFQYYREEENGRGNFPPRFSGLQFPNYSSELNVNALELDDSALYLCASSLVGGSGMSNQPQHFGDGTRLSIL.

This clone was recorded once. CDR3 sequence (DNA): TGTGCCAGCAGTCCTCGTCGACACTCAAACTATGGCTACACCTTC. Translation: CASSPRRHSNYGYTF. V and J are TRBV6-6 and TRBJ1-2; D is unresolved. The germline V gene encodes CDR1 MNHNY and CDR2 SVGAGI (reference sequence). The V gene lost 5 bases and the J gene lost 2 bases, with 15 bases spanning the gap. This CDR3 has 15 residues.

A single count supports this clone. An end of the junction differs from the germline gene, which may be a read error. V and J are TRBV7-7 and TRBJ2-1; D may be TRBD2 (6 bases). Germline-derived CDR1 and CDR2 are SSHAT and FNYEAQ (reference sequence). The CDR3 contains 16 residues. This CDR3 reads CASSPIAGLGGNEQFF. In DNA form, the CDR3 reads TGTGCTAGCAGCCCCATCGCAGGCCTCGGGGGTAATGAGCAGTTCTTC.

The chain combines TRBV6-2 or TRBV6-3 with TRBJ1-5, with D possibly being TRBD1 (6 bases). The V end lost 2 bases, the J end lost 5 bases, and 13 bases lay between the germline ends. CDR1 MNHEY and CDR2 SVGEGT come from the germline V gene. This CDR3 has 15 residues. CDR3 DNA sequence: TGTGCCAGCAGTTACCGCCGGGACACCTATCAGCCCCAGCATTTT. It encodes CASSYRRDTYQPQHF.

The CDR3 DNA is TGTGCCAGCAGGGCATCTGGGGCCAACGTCCTGACTTTC. It codes for CASRASGANVLTF. The chain uses TRBV2 and TRBJ2-6; D gene ambiguous. The V gene's germline CDR1 is SNHLY and CDR2 FYNNEI. CDR3 length equals 13 residues. V was cut by 6 bases and J by 1 base, with 4 bases left in between. Complete variable domain (other parts from reference TRBV2 and TRBJ2-6): EPEVTQTPSHQVTQMGQEVILRCVPISNHLYFYWYRQILGQKVEFLVSFYNNEISEKSEIFDDQFSVERPDGSNFTLKIRSTKLEDSAMYFCASRASGANVLTFGAGSRLTVL.

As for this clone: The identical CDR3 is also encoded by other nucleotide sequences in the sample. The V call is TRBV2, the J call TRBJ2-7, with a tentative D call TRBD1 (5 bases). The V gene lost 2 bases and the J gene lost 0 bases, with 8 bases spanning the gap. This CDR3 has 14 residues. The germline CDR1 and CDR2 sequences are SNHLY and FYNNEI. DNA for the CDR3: TGTGCCAGCAGTGAACAAGGGGTCTCCTACGAGCAGTACTTC. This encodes CASSEQGVSYEQYF. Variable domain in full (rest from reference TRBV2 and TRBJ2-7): EPEVTQTPSHQVTQMGQEVILRCVPISNHLYFYWYRQILGQKVEFLVSFYNNEISEKSEIFDDQFSVERPDGSNFTLKIRSTKLEDSAMYFCASSEQGVSYEQYFGPGTRLTVT.

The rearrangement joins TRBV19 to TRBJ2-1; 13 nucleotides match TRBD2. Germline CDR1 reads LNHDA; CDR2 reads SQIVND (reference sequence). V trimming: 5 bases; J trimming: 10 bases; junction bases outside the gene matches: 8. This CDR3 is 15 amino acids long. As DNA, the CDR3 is TGTGCCAGTAGTCAAACTAGCGGGGGGGCTAGAGAGCAGTTCTTC. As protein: CASSQTSGGAREQFF.

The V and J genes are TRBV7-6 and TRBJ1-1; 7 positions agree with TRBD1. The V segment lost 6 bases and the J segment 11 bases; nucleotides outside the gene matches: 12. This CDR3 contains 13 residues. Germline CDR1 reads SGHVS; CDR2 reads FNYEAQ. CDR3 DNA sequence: TGTGCCAGCAGGCCATCAGGGGGATCAATGGCTTTCTTT. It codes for CASRPSGGSMAFF.

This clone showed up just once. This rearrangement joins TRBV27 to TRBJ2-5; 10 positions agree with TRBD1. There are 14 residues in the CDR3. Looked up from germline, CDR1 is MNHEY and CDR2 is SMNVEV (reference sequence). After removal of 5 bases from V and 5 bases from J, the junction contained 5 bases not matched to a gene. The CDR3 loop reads CASSLTGGLETQYF. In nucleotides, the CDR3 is TGTGCCAGCAGTCTGACAGGGGGCCTGGAGACCCAGTACTTC.

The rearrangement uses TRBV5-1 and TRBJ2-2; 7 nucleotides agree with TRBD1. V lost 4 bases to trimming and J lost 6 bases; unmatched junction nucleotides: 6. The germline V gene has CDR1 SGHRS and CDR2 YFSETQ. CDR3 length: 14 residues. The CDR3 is CASSALQGAGELFF. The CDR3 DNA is TGCGCCAGCAGCGCCCTGCAGGGGGCCGGGGAGCTGTTTTTT. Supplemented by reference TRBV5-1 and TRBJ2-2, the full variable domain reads KAGVTQTPRYLIKTRGQQVTLSCSPISGHRSVSWYQQTPGQGLQFLFEYFSETQRNKGNFPGRFSGRQFSNSRSEMNVSTLELGDSALYLCASSALQGAGELFFGEGSRLTVL.

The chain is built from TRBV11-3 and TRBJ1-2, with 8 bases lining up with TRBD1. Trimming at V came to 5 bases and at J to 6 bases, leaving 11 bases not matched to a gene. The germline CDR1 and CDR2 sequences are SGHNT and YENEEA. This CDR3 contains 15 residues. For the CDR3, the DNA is TGTGCCAGCAGCCTCCTTCATGGACAGGGTGATGGCTACACCTTC. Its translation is CASSLLHGQGDGYTF.

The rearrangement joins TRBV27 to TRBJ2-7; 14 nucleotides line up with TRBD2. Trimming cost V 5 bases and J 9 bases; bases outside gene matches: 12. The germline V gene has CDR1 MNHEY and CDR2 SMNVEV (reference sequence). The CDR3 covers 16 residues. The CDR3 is CASSLASGTSGSGQYF. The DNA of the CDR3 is TGTGCCAGCAGTCTGGCTTCCGGGACTAGCGGGAGTGGGCAGTACTTC.

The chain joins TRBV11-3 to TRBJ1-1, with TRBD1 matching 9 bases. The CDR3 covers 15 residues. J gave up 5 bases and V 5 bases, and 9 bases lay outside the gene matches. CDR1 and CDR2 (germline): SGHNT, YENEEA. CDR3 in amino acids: CASSQATGTGTEAFF. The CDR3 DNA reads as TGTGCCAGCAGCCAAGCCACCGGGACAGGGACTGAAGCTTTCTTT.

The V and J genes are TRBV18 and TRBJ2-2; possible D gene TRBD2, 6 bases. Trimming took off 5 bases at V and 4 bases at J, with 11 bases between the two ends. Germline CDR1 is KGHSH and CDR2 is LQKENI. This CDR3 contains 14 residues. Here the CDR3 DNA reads TGTGCCAGCTCATCGGGACTCCTCACCGGGGAGCTGTTTTTT. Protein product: CASSSGLLTGELFF.

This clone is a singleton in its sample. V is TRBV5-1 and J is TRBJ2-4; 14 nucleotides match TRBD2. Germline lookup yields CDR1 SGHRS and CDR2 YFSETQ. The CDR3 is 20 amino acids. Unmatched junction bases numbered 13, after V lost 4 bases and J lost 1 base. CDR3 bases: TGCGCCAGCAGCGTGGGACTAGCGGGAGAGGCGATTGCTGCCAAAAACATTCAGTACTTC. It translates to CASSVGLAGEAIAAKNIQYF.

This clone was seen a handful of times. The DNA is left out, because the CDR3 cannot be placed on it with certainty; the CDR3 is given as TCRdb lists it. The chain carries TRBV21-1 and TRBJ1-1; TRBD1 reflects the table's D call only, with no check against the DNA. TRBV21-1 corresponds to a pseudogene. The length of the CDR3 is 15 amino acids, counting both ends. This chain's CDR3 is CASSKVGHGNTEAFF.

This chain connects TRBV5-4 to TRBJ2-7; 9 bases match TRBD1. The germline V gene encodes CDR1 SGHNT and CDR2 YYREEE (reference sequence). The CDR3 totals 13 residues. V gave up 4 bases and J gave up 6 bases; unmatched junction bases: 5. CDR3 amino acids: CASSLTGGGEQYF. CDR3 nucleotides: TGTGCCAGCAGCCTTACAGGGGGCGGCGAGCAGTACTTC.

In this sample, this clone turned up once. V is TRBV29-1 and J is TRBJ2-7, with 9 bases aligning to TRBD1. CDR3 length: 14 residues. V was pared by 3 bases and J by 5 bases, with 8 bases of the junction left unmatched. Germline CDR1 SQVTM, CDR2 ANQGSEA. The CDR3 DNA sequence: TGCAGCGTTGATATAAGTGGGACAGGGCACGAGCAGTACTTC. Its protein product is CSVDISGTGHEQYF.

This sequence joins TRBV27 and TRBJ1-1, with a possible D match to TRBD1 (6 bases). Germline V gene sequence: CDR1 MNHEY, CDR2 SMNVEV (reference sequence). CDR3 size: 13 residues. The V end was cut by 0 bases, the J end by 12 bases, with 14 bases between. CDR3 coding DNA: TGTGCCAGCAGTTTATCCATAACAGGGAAGCCTTTCTTT. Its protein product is CASSLSITGKPFF.

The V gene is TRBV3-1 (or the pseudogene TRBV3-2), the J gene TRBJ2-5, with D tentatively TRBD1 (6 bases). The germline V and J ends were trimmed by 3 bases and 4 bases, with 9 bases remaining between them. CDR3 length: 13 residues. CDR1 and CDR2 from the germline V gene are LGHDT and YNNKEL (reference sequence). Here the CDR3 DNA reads TGTGCCAGCAGCCAGTGGGGGCGAGAGACCCAGTACTTC. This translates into CASSQWGRETQYF.

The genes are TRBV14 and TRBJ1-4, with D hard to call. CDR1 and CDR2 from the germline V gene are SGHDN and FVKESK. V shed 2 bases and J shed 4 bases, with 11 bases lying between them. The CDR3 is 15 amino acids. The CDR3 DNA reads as TGTGCCAGCAGCCAATACAAGATCATTAATGAAAAACTGTTTTTT. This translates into CASSQYKIINEKLFF.